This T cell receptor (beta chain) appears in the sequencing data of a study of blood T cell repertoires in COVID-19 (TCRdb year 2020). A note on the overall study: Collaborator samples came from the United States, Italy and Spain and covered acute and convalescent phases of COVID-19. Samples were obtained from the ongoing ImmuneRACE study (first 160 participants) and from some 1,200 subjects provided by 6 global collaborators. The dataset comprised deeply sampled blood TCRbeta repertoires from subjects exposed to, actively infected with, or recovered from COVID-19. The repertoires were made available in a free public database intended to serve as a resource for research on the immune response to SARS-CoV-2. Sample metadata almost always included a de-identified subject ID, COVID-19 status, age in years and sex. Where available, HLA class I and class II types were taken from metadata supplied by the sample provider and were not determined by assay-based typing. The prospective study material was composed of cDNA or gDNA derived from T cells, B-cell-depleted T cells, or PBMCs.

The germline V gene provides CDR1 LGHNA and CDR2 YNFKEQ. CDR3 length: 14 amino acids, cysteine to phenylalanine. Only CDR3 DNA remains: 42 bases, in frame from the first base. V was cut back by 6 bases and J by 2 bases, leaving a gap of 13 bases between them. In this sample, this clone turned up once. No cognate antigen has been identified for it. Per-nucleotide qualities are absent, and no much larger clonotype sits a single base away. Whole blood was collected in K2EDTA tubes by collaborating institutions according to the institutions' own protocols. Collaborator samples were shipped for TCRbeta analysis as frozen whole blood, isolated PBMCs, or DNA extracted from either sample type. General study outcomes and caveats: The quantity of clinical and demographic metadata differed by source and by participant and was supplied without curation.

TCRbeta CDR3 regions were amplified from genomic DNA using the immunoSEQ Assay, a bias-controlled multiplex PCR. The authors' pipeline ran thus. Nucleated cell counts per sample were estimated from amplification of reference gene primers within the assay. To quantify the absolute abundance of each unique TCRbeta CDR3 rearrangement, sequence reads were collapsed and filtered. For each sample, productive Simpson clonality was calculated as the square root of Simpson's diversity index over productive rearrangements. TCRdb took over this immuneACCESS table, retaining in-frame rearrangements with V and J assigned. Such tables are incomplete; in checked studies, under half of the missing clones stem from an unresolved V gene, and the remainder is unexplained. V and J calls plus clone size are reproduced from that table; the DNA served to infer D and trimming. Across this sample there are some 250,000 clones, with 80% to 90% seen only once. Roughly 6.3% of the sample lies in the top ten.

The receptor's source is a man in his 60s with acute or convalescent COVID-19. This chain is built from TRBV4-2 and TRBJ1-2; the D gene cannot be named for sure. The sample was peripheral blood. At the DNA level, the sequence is TGTGCCAGCAGTCTAACACTGGAGAACTATGGCTACACCTTC. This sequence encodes CASSLTLENYGYTF.